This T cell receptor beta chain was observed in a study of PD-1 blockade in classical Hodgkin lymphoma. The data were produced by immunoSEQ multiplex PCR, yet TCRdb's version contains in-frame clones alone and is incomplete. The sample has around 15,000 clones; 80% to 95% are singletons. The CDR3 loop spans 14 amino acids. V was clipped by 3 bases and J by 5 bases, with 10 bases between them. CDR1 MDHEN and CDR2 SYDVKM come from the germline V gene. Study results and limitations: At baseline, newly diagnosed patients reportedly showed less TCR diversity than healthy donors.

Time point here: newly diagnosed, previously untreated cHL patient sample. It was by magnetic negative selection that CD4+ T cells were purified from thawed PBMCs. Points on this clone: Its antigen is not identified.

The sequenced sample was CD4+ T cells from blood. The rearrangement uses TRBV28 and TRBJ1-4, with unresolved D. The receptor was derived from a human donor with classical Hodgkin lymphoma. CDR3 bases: TGTGCCAGCAGTTTTAGGCAAATAAATGAAAAACTGTTTTTT. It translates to CASSFRQINEKLFF.